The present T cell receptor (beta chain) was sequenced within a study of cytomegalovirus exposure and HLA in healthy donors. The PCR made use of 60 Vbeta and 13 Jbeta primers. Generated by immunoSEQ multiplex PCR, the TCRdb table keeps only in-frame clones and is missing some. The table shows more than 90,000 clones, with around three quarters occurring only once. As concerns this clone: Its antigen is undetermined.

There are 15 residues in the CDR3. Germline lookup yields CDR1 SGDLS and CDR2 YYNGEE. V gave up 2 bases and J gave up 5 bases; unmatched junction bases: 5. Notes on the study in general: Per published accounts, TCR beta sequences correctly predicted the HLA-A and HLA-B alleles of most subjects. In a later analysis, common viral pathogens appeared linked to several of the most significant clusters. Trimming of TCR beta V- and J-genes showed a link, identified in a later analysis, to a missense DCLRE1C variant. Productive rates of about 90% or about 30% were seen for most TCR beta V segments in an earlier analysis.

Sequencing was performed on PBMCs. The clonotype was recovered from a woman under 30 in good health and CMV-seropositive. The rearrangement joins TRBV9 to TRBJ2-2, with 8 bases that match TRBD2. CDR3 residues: CASSVTGRVTGELFF. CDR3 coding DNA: TGTGCCAGCAGCGTCACCGGGAGGGTGACCGGGGAGCTGTTTTTT. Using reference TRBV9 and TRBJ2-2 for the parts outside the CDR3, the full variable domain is DSGVTQTPKHLITATGQRVTLRCSPRSGDLSVYWYQQSLDQGLQFLIQYYNGEERAKGNILERFSAQQFPDLHSELNLSSLELGDSALYFCASSVTGRVTGELFFGEGSRLTVL.